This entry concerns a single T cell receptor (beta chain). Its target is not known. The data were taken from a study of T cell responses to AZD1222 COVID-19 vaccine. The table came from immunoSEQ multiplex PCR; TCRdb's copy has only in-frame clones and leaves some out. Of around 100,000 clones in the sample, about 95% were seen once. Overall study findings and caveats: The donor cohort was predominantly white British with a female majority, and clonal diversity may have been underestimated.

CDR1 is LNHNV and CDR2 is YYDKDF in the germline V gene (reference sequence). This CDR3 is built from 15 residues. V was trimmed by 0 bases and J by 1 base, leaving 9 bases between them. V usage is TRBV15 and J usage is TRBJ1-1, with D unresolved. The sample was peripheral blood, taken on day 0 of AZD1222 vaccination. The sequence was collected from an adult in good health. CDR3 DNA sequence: TGTGCCACCAGCAGAGATGAAGAGCCGAACACTGAAGCTTTCTTT. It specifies CATSRDEEPNTEAFF.